This TCR beta chain is drawn from a study of blood T cell repertoires in COVID-19. In the study overall: T cells, B-cell-depleted T cells, or PBMCs provided the cDNA or gDNA that served as material.

Original data processing: Amplification from reference gene primers served as the basis for estimated nucleated cell counts. TCRdb's copy holds only in-frame clones and misses some; the assay was immunoSEQ multiplex PCR. From that table come the V and J calls and clone size; the DNA was used to work out D and trimming. The table lists 60,000 to 90,000 clones, more than 60% of them singletons, with about 20% in the top ten. The germline CDR1 and CDR2 sequences are ENHRY and SYGVKD. Between the trimmed V and J ends, which lost 0 bases and 5 bases, there was a span of 22 bases. This CDR3 spans 19 amino acids.

The sequencing input was peripheral blood. This sequence originates from a man in his sixties with acute or convalescent COVID-19. This chain uses TRBV10-3 with TRBJ2-2; perhaps TRBD2 as D (5 bases). CDR3 residues: CAISESGDTGRSPTGELFF. The CDR3 DNA follows: TGTGCCATCAGTGAGTCGGGAGACACCGGACGTTCCCCTACCGGGGAGCTGTTTTTT.